This T cell receptor (beta chain) emerged from a study of OX40 agonist ivuxolimab in advanced cancers. Notes on the research overall: Ivuxolimab was an agonistic, fully human IgG2 monoclonal antibody directed against OX40 (CD134), a costimulatory receptor. In the dose-escalation cohort, more than 75% of patients were male, and the mean age was approximately 64 years, with a range of about 20 to 90. Partial responses occurred in three dose-escalation patients: two with cutaneous melanoma and one with hepatocellular carcinoma. The paper covers the monotherapy dose-escalation part of the phase I ivuxolimab trial, which included N of about 51 patients. The point of sequencing TCRbeta in the periphery was to test whether ivuxolimab changed TCR sequence diversity and drove clonal T-cell expansion. Intravenous ivuxolimab was administered to patients every 2 weeks at six dose levels: 0.01, 0.1, 0.3, 1.5, 3 and 10 mg/kg. Of the 50 to 55 patients in dose escalation, about 20 had hepatocellular carcinoma, about 15 had melanoma, 9 had renal cell carcinoma and 9 had head and neck cancer. Prior anti-PD-1, anti-PD-L1 or anti-CTLA-4 therapy was permitted, and checkpoint inhibitors had been received by less than 45% of dose-escalation patients. Summary of the overall study and its limitations: Partial responders in the 0.1-3.0 mg/kg groups had among the lowest normalized peripheral clonal expansion, especially among CD8+ T cells. Clonal expansion of both CD4+ and CD8+ blood T cells was observed from baseline to week 6 at doses 0.1 to 3.0 mg/kg. The antigen specificity of the clonally expanded peripheral T cells was not determined. After ivuxolimab, CD8+ T cells had more expanded clones than CD4+ T cells on average. Low levels of normalized T-cell clonal expansion were also seen in some patients who did not respond.

The CDR3, cysteine through phenylalanine, is 14 amino acids long. Only CDR3 DNA is held: 42 bases, read in frame from base 1. The germline V gene sets CDR1 to SNHLY and CDR2 to FYNNEI. V loses 8 bases at its end and J loses 5 bases; junction bases beyond the gene matches: 4. Patients with a history of autoimmune disease or receiving systemic immunosuppression were excluded from the trial. Peripheral blood for TCR sequencing was collected from all dose cohorts at baseline, on cycle 4 day 1, and on cycle 7 day 1. Samples were obtained from an open-label, multicenter, first-in-human phase I dose-escalation trial of ivuxolimab. Adults with locally advanced or metastatic head and neck squamous cell, hepatocellular, melanoma or renal cell carcinoma were enrolled in the trial. Before TCR sequencing, CD4+ and CD8+ T cells were separately sorted from peripheral blood. As to this clone: Its binding antigen is unknown. Base qualities were left out, and no much larger clone turns up one base away.

Genomic DNA was isolated from the sorted cells so that the TCRbeta CDR3 region could be sequenced. The immunoSEQ Assay was used for sequencing of TCRbeta CDR3 regions. Sourced from immuneACCESS, this table was stored by TCRdb with only in-frame sequences that have V and J called. A share of the clones is absent; for the studies checked, an unresolved V gene accounts for under half, and the remainder has no known explanation. Here the sample has about 69,000 clones; around 83% occur a single time. 2% to 2.5% of the sample is taken by the ten largest. This sample comprised CD4+ or CD8+ T cells sorted from blood, obtained in a trial of the OX40 agonist ivuxolimab. Recombination linked TRBV2 to TRBJ1-6; TRBD1 fits 9 bases in the junction. This receptor was identified in an adult with an advanced solid tumor such as melanoma, head and neck, liver or kidney cancer. The nucleotide sequence is given as TGTGCCAGCGGACAGGGGAGAGATAATTCACCCCTCCACTTT. It specifies CASGQGRDNSPLHF.